This T cell receptor beta chain stems from a study of cytomegalovirus exposure and HLA in healthy donors (dated by TCRdb to 2015 to 2018). Regarding the research as a whole: An earlier analysis of approximately 640 of the donors reported approximately 270 Gb of sequence data and 117 million unique TCR beta sequences from roughly 180 million T cells. An early release that covered about 600 HLA-typed donors contained around 330 gigabases of sequencing data and 80 million or so unique TCR sequences. Among the roughly 390 genotyped donors, around 81% belonged to the genetic ancestry cluster associated with self-reported Caucasian donors. The study aimed to test whether cataloging public T cell receptors could reveal signatures of past pathogen exposure. Using immunosequencing, the study profiled T cell repertoires from 666 subjects and related those repertoires to cytomegalovirus serostatus. Besides the first cohort of some 670 subjects, a separate validation cohort made up of roughly 130 different subjects was used. To predict cytomegalovirus infection status, the study brought together high-throughput TCR immunosequencing, statistical association of individual TCRs with disease status, and machine learning. A later analysis re-analyzed previously published TCR beta repertoires from about 600 donors and added high-resolution HLA genotyping to study TCR occurrence patterns. Rather than using new phenotypic data, the later analysis identified candidate immune exposures from TCR beta sequences and from how often those sequences occurred across donors. In an earlier analysis of around 540 of the donors, high-throughput TCR beta sequencing was used to judge whether each TCR beta V gene segment behaved as functional or pseudogenic. Donor age, sex, ethnicity and CMV serostatus were compiled alongside the repertoire data. In a later genetic analysis, genome-wide SNP genotypes for about 65% of the roughly 700 donors were used, and that subset was treated as a discovery cohort. All discovery cohort repertoires had been generated using a single sequencing platform. HLA typing covered class I and class II loci at four-digit resolution. Typing coverage varied by locus: roughly 620-640 donors for A, B, C, DRB1 and DQB1; some 520 for DQA1; around 610 for DPA1; roughly 450 for DPB1. Because of strong linkage in the cohort, roughly five DR-DQ haplotypes were treated as single units for association and clustering. Among around 400 genotyped donors of the cohort, an average of roughly 240,000 unique TCR beta nucleotide sequences were sequenced per donor, roughly 18% of them non-productive. Broader findings and caveats from the paper: For the cohort, immune exposure information was limited to CMV serostatus. In vitro tests confirmed that three of the cytomegalovirus-associated TCR beta chains recognize cytomegalovirus antigens. Assigning TCR associations to individual alleles was difficult when HLA alleles, especially DR and DQ, strongly co-occurred. In a later analysis, most CMV-associated TCR beta chains were found to appear HLA-restricted, with HLA associations seemingly driven largely by CMV exposure. A later analysis found that TCR association rates varied across HLA loci, with DRB1 alleles showing the most associated TCRs and HLA-C alleles the fewest. Correlated functional status among segregating V segments might reflect linkage disequilibrium, but an unknown experimental factor could not be ruled out. The study gave a list of 150 to 200 TCR beta chains associated with cytomegalovirus. A cluster of highly shared sequence variants was judged likely to be a technical artifact of the sequencing pipeline. A later analysis reported that several top co-occurrence clusters appeared linked to parvovirus B19, influenza, CMV and Epstein-Barr virus. Some IMGT-functional V segments, including TRBV6-2 and TRBV6-3, could not be distinguished by the 87-base-pair reads and were therefore excluded. The earlier analysis of 587 of the donors excluded about 16 rarely observed V segments, including chromosome 9 orphons, because counts were too low. Broadly in line with IMGT annotations, most TCR beta V segments showed up in productive rearrangements about 90% or about 30% of the time in an earlier analysis of about 500 of the donors. An association between a missense DCLRE1C variant and V-gene and J-gene trimming of TCR beta chains was found in a later genetic analysis and replicated in an independent cohort. In both the original and validation cohorts, the classifier was reported to diagnose cytomegalovirus status with high specificity and sensitivity. A further reported finding was that TCR beta sequences accurately predicted the HLA-A and HLA-B alleles for most subjects in the first cohort. It was suggested by the authors that the approach could potentially be generalized to other disease states and immunological phenotypes. Because some donors lacked HLA typing at each locus, the association tests relied only on the typed subset. In a later analysis, HLA-associated TCR beta chains were found to be more clonally expanded and to have lower generation probabilities than equally common non-associated chains. At a false discovery rate of 0.05, a later analysis linked under 20,000 TCR beta sequences to specific HLA alleles. In a later genetic analysis, fewer N-insertions in productive TCRs were reported among donors in an Asian-associated ancestry cluster than the approximately 670-donor mean. Roughly uniform sequencing depth across donors was assumed in presence/absence analyses, although this assumption may not hold. The cohort was sequenced for TCR beta chains only, and without alpha or paired-chain data the features that could be detected were limited. Most TCR sequences were observed very rarely across donors, whereas some public TCRs were present in many individuals.

The cohort comprised around 700 healthy bone marrow donors. Cohort members were all nominally healthy when sampled, although unrecorded immune exposures were likely present. Of the approximately 700 cohort members, around 300 had a positive CMV serostatus and 350 to 450 had a negative one, while no CMV serostatus was recorded for the donor. A peripheral blood sample was collected from each donor, and TCR beta sequencing was performed on peripheral blood mononuclear cells. Genomic DNA was extracted from the blood cell samples with the Qiagen DNeasy Blood Extraction Kit. Details on this clone: Its antigen is still unknown. The junction differs from germline at one of its ends, possibly a read error.

The library was generated by the immunoSEQ multiplex PCR assay. For the multiplex PCR, a mixture combining 60 forward primers for TCR Vbeta segments and 13 reverse primers for TCR Jbeta segments was used. A multiplex PCR assay on genomic DNA amplified the CDR3 region of rearranged TCR beta genes. The amplified TCR beta libraries were sequenced on the Illumina HiSeq System as 87-base-pair reads. On the study's bioinformatics: A later analysis tallied roughly 80 million unique TCR beta chains across the 666 repertoires, and some 10 million of those chains were shared by two or more donors. Raw reads were error-corrected and collapsed into unique sequences by a nearest-neighbor algorithm in which closely related sequences were merged to remove PCR and sequencing errors. Alignment of CDR3 sequences to IMGT reference sequences was used to assign V, D and J gene segments. For a sequence to be retained, a match of at least six nucleotides to both a V gene segment and a J gene segment was required. Rearrangements were called productive when the CDR3 lacked stop codons and stayed in frame with V and J; all others were non-productive. Following IMGT convention, CDR3 was defined as the stretch from the second conserved V-encoded cysteine to the conserved J-encoded phenylalanine. Sequences without an unambiguous match to a single V gene segment were excluded from the earlier analysis of about 630 of the donors. In an earlier analysis of a few hundred of the donors, V segments were called functional above 56.7% productive rearrangements and were called segregating when the between-donor standard deviation exceeded 5%. A statistical classification framework was built to diagnose cytomegalovirus status from the catalog of TCR beta chain sequences. V and J gene assignment, in a later analysis, came from comparing TCR nucleotide sequences with IMGT/GENE-DB human TR gene sequences. A later analysis assigned CDR3 sequences and most-parsimonious VDJ recombination scenarios with the TCRdist pipeline. In a later analysis, each TCR beta chain was defined by its CDR3 amino acid sequence together with its V-gene family, and reads without a unique V-gene family were excluded. To address suspected cross-contamination and a sequencing artifact, a later analysis removed roughly 640 highly shared, low-generation-probability nucleotide sequences. In a later analysis, a clonal expansion index for each public chain was calculated from normalized within-repertoire ranks of inferred template counts. A later analysis computed generation probabilities with a VDJ recombination model fitted to out-of-frame rearrangements, and checked the results against IGoR. Hypergeometric tests were used in a later analysis to score TCR-TCR, TCR-HLA and TCR-CMV co-occurrence, with a repertoire-size bias correction applied to the TCR pairs. A later analysis estimated false discovery rates by permuting HLA or CMV assignments 20 times. In a later analysis, co-occurring TCRs were grouped using DBSCAN, and TCRdist sequence similarity was added for clustering within HLA-allele-positive subsets. Co-occurrence clustering excluded repertoires with fewer than 30,000 or more than 120,000 public chains, plus five with anomalous nucleotide sharing. Entries here come from immuneACCESS through TCRdb and include only in-frame sequences with V and J called. Some clones fail to appear in such tables; in the studies checked, an unresolved V gene covers under half of the shortfall, and the cause of the remainder is unknown. From that table come the V and J calls and clone size; the DNA was used to work out D and trimming. The sample table contains 160,000 or so clones; only one count was recorded for about 72% of them. The ten most abundant clones make up roughly 2.5% of the sample.

From the germline V gene (reference sequence), CDR1 is LNHDA and CDR2 is SQIVND. The CDR3 sequence holds 13 residues, the cysteine and phenylalanine included. The DNA shown is the 39-base CDR3, in frame from base 1. The sequenced sample consisted of PBMCs. The TCR originated in a human donor in good health. This chain joins TRBV19 to TRBJ1-5; the D segment cannot be called with confidence. The CDR3 protein sequence reads: CDSSSSSSAPQHF. The nucleotide sequence is given as TGTGACAGTAGTAGTTCTTCTAGCGCCCCCCAGCATTTT.